The 19 T cell receptor beta chains reported below all come from one sample, sequenced in a study of a mutant IDH1 vaccine in newly diagnosed glioma. TCRdb's table, derived via immunoSEQ multiplex PCR, lists solely in-frame clones and lacks some. This table holds roughly 25,000 clones, 77% found once. The time point: week 5, during vaccination. A single vaccine dose contained 300 ug of mutant IDH1 20-mer peptide, and topical imiquimod was used with it. These receptors lack a known antigen. The material was PBMCs, obtained from a glioma patient whose treatment included an IDH1 peptide vaccine. Receptors were obtained from a middle-aged man with glioma.

This sequence joins TRBV7-8 and TRBJ2-7; 7 bases fit TRBD1. The CDR3 has 13 residues. The germline gives CDR1 SGHVS, CDR2 FQNEAQ. V lost 5 bases, J lost 6 bases, and 7 bases stayed unmatched. CDR3 DNA sequence: TGTGCCAGCAGCCTCGACAGGGAGCGCGAGCAGTACTTC. It is translated as CASSLDREREQYF.

The V gene is TRBV11-2, the J gene TRBJ2-1; D unresolved. The CDR3 totals 14 residues. V lost 3 bases, J lost 5 bases, and 11 bases lay in between. Germline CDR1 reads SGHAT; CDR2 reads FQNNGV. The CDR3 region has the DNA TGTGCCAGCAGCTTTCTGACTGCAGACAATGAGCAGTTCTTC. Its translation is CASSFLTADNEQFF.

The sample holds a few counts of this clone. The V and J genes are TRBV11-3 and TRBJ2-1; a possible D gene is TRBD1 (5 bases). V shed 7 bases and J shed 8 bases, with 15 bases lying between them. CDR1 is SGHNT, CDR2 YENEEA, per germline. The CDR3 spans 13 residues. The CDR3, as DNA: TGTGCCAGCAAAAAGTCAGGGTCCGATGAGCAGTTCTTC. Translated, it gives CASKKSGSDEQFF.

The chain joins TRBV28 to TRBJ1-2; D unclear. This CDR3 has 13 residues. V lost 6 bases and J lost 3, with 11 bases in between. From germline, CDR1 is MDHEN and CDR2 SYDVKM. CDR3: CASRSNSHYGYTF. The CDR3 nucleotides are TGTGCCAGCAGGTCGAATTCTCACTATGGCTACACCTTC.

The chain combines TRBV11-2 with TRBJ2-3; D gene uncertain. Trimming removed 0 bases at V and 0 bases at J, with 10 bases between. The CDR3 totals 16 residues. Germline loops: CDR1 SGHAT, CDR2 FQNNGV. DNA of the CDR3: TGTGCCAGCAGCTTAGATTTCGCCGGAAGCACAGATACGCAGTATTTT. This codes for CASSLDFAGSTDTQYF.

There are a few counts of this clone. The rearrangement links TRBV5-6 to TRBJ1-1; 8 bases match TRBD1. Germline V gene lookup returns CDR1 SGHDT and CDR2 YYEEEE. This CDR3 has 12 residues. V shed 4 bases, J shed 11 bases, and the junction held 7 bases outside the gene matches. The CDR3 nucleotides read TGTGCCAGCAGCACTGGGACAGGTGGTGCTTTCTTT. Its translation is CASSTGTGGAFF.

V and J are TRBV2 and TRBJ1-2; tentatively, D is TRBD1 (5 bases). V lost 6 bases and J lost 7, with 12 bases in between. Germline V gene lookup returns CDR1 SNHLY and CDR2 FYNNEI. The CDR3 runs to 12 residues. CDR3 amino acids: CASRSQGGGYTF. The CDR3 bases are TGTGCCAGCAGGAGCCAGGGCGGTGGCTACACCTTC.

The V gene is TRBV7-9, the J gene TRBJ2-3; no definite D call. Germline V gene data show CDR1 as SEHNR and CDR2 as FQNEAQ (reference sequence). V was trimmed by 2 bases and J by 2 bases, leaving 14 bases between them. The CDR3 contains 16 residues. The CDR3 DNA follows: TGTGCCAGCAGCTTAAGAACCCTCGTGCCCACAGATACGCAGTATTTT. It yields the protein CASSLRTLVPTDTQYF.

The table lists this clone with a few counts. J is TRBJ2-1 and V is TRBV18, with 9 bases fitting TRBD1. CDR3 size: 18 residues. Trimming removed 4 bases from V and 7 bases from J; junction bases left unmatched: 17. The germline V gene encodes CDR1 KGHSH and CDR2 LQKENI. In DNA form, the CDR3 reads TGTGCCAGCTCACGGACAGGGGAGGAGAGCTACTCCAGAAATGAGCAGTTCTTC. Amino acids: CASSRTGEESYSRNEQFF.

V is TRBV9 and J is TRBJ2-5; D ambiguous. Germline loops: CDR1 SGDLS, CDR2 YYNGEE. The V end lost 0 bases, the J end lost 3 bases, and 9 bases lay between the germline ends. The CDR3 contains 14 residues. This CDR3 reads CASSVGALEETQYF. CDR3 nucleotide sequence: TGTGCCAGCAGCGTAGGCGCTTTGGAAGAGACCCAGTACTTC.

The genes are TRBV11-2 and TRBJ2-2; the D gene is possibly TRBD2 (5 bases). V dropped 1 base and J dropped 6 bases, with 18 bases sitting between them. There are 17 residues in the CDR3. Per the germline V gene, CDR1 is SGHAT and CDR2 is FQNNGV. CDR3 sequence (DNA): TGTGCCAGCAGCTTAGTCCCCAGAAATATGGGAGCCGGGGAGCTGTTTTTT. This gives the protein CASSLVPRNMGAGELFF.

CDR3 DNA sequence: TGTGCCAGCAGCTTGGCCTTGGGACTAGCGGCCTACGAGCAGTACGTC. Amino acid sequence: CASSLALGLAAYEQYV. The V gene is TRBV5-8, the J gene TRBJ2-7; 11 bases align to TRBD2. Germline lookup yields CDR1 SGHTS and CDR2 YDEGEE. The junction had 4 bases not matched to a gene; V was cut back by 0 bases and J by 2 bases. The CDR3 has 16 amino acids.

The chain links TRBV4-1 to TRBJ1-2, with unresolved D. The CDR3 sequence is 15 residues long. Looked up from germline, CDR1 is MGHRA and CDR2 is YSYEKL. Trimming pared 0 bases from V and 4 bases from J, leaving 12 bases between. In DNA, the CDR3 is TGCGCCAGCAGCCAAGAACGGTACCAACTCTATGGCTACACCTTC. Translated, it gives CASSQERYQLYGYTF.

The genes are TRBV7-9 and TRBJ2-5, with D possibly called TRBD1 or TRBD2 (5 bases each). The CDR3 runs to 14 residues. Germline CDR1 and CDR2: SEHNR and FQNEAQ (reference sequence). The V end was cut by 4 bases, the J end by 2 bases, with 11 bases between. CDR3 sequence reads: CASSSLGVQETQYF. The CDR3 DNA is TGTGCCAGCAGCTCACTGGGGGTACAAGAGACCCAGTACTTC.

The chain is built from TRBV7-9 and TRBJ1-6; TRBD1 matches 7 bases. V gave up 5 bases and J gave up 7 bases; unmatched junction bases: 8. The CDR3 length is 15 residues. In germline, CDR1 is SEHNR, CDR2 FQNEAQ (reference sequence). The CDR3 DNA sequence: TGTGCCAGCAGCATCCGGGACAGTCTGAATTCACCCCTCCACTTT. Protein sequence: CASSIRDSLNSPLHF. Complete variable domain (other parts from reference TRBV7-9 and TRBJ1-6): DTGVSQNPRHKITKRGQNVTFRCDPISEHNRLYWYRQTLGQGPEFLTYFQNEAQLEKSRLLSDRFSAERPKGSFSTLEIQRTEQGDSAMYLCASSIRDSLNSPLHFGNGTRLTVT.

The V and J genes are TRBV7-9 and TRBJ2-5; 11 bases match TRBD2. The DNA end lines up better with TRBJ2-7; the J call may be wrong. Per germline, CDR1 SEHNR and CDR2 FQNEAQ (reference sequence). The CDR3 is 17 amino acids. CDR3: CASSSTLAGGSRYEQYF. The CDR3 coding sequence is TGTGCCAGCAGCTCTACGCTAGCGGGAGGTTCCAGGTACGAGCAGTACTTC.

The J gene is TRBJ1-1, the V gene TRBV7-8; TRBD1 agrees at 7 bases. CDR1 and CDR2 (germline): SGHVS, FQNEAQ. V lost 5 bases to trimming and J lost 8 bases; unmatched junction nucleotides: 14. The CDR3 has 15 amino acids. CDR3 loop: CASSPLYGTETEAFF. CDR3 nucleotide sequence: TGTGCCAGCAGCCCTCTTTACGGGACAGAGACCGAAGCTTTCTTT.

The CDR3 sequence is CASSASVGGYTF. DNA for the CDR3: TGTGCCAGCAGTGCCTCAGTGGGCGGCTACACCTTC. The rearrangement links TRBV2 to TRBJ1-2; D unclear. With 4 bases removed from V and 8 bases from J, the gap between germline ends came to 11 bases. There are 12 residues in the CDR3. The germline V gene has CDR1 SNHLY and CDR2 FYNNEI.

V gene TRBV15 combines with J gene TRBJ2-3; 12 bases fit TRBD1. The CDR3 covers 16 residues. Germline assignment: CDR1 LNHNV and CDR2 YYDKDF (reference sequence). V shed 6 bases and J 4 bases; nucleotides not matched to a gene: 8. The chain's CDR3 is CATRLGTGGLSDTQYF. Written as DNA, the CDR3 is TGTGCCACCAGATTAGGGACAGGGGGCCTGTCAGATACGCAGTATTTT.